These T cell receptor beta chains were read from a single sample in a study of blood T cell repertoires in COVID-19. Sequencing was performed with immunoSEQ multiplex PCR; in TCRdb, only in-frame clones are kept and a portion is missing. The repertoire holds fewer than 45,000 clones, with approximately 80% as singletons. The sample was peripheral blood. All receptors come from a human donor in a cohort sampled during active COVID-19. CDR3s include the opening cysteine and the closing phenylalanine or tryptophan. A D gene is named only where the DNA matches it firmly. For some rows the clone size is stated as once, few or many, or as a class when expanded; others skip it.

CDR3aa | CDR3nt | d_gene | v_gene | len | abundance | j_gene
CAISEQGGGSYEQYF | TGTGCCATCAGTGAGCAGGGCGGAGGGTCCTACGAGCAGTACTTC | . | TRBV10-3 | 15 | once | TRBJ2-7
CASSFTGTGAYEQYF | TGTGCCAGCAGTTTTACCGGGACAGGGGCCTACGAGCAGTACTTC | TRBD1 | TRBV7-2 | 15 | . | TRBJ2-7
CSVEGFWVAGGKNTGELFF | TGCAGCGTTGAGGGGTTTTGGGTAGCGGGAGGCAAGAACACCGGGGAGCTGTTTTTT | TRBD2 | TRBV29-1 | 19 | . | TRBJ2-2
CASSLDGSGVYEQYF | TGTGCCAGCAGCTTAGATGGTAGCGGGGTTTACGAGCAGTACTTC | TRBD2 | TRBV7-2 | 15 | once | TRBJ2-7
CASSYSSDRGHTEAFF | TGTGCCAGCAGTTACTCCTCGGACAGGGGACACACTGAAGCTTTCTTT | TRBD1 | TRBV6-5 | 16 | . | TRBJ1-1
CASTRQGMGYEQYF | TGTGCCAGCACCAGACAGGGAATGGGCTACGAGCAGTACTTC | TRBD1 | TRBV6-5 | 14 | few | TRBJ2-7
CASSKDSLLQTQYF | TGTGCCAGCAGCAAGGACAGCCTGCTGCAGACCCAGTACTTC | . | TRBV27 | 14 | . | TRBJ2-5
CASSDGGSYEQYF | TGTGCCAGCAGTGATGGCGGGAGTTACGAGCAGTACTTC | TRBD2 | TRBV25-1 | 13 | . | TRBJ2-7
CASSRTGNTEAFF | TGTGCCAGCAGCAGGACAGGGAACACTGAAGCTTTCTTT | TRBD1 | TRBV4-2 | 13 | few | TRBJ1-1
CASSQTSGGYNEQFF | TGTGCCAGCAGCCAGACTAGCGGGGGCTACAATGAGCAGTTCTTC | TRBD2 | TRBV16 | 15 | . | TRBJ2-1
CASSPPGLTRYNEQFF | TGTGCCAGCTCACCCCCGGGACTAACCAGGTACAATGAGCAGTTCTTC | TRBD2 | TRBV18 | 16 | . | TRBJ2-1
CATSDSGRQGNEQFF | TGTGCCACCAGTGATTCCGGGAGGCAGGGCAATGAGCAGTTCTTC | TRBD2 | TRBV24-1 | 15 | . | TRBJ2-1
CASSLASGIETQYF | TGTGCCAGCAGCTTAGCGTCAGGGATCGAGACCCAGTACTTC | . | TRBV7-6 | 14 | . | TRBJ2-5
CASSPAGGDSEKLFF | TGTGCCAGCTCACCCGCAGGGGGCGACAGTGAAAAACTGTTTTTT | TRBD1 | TRBV18 | 15 | . | TRBJ1-4
CASRKAGGTDTQYF | TGTGCCAGTCGAAAAGCGGGAGGAACAGATACGCAGTATTTT | TRBD2 | TRBV6-5 | 14 | . | TRBJ2-3
CASSPQREMGETQYF | TGTGCCAGCAGCCCACAGCGGGAGATGGGGGAGACCCAGTACTTC | TRBD2 | TRBV3-1/TRBV3-2 | 15 | . | TRBJ2-5
CASSLRPNYGYTF | TGTGCCAGCAGTTTGCGTCCGAACTATGGCTACACCTTC | . | TRBV27 | 13 | . | TRBJ1-2
CASSQDSGGAYGYTF | TGTGCCAGCAGCCAAGATAGCGGGGGGGCGTATGGCTACACCTTC | . | TRBV4-2 | 15 | . | TRBJ1-2
CASSWGRSYNEQFF | TGTGCCAGCAGCTGGGGGCGGTCCTACAATGAGCAGTTCTTC | . | TRBV11-2 | 14 | . | TRBJ2-1
CASIPDFNQPQHF | TGTGCCAGCATACCAGATTTCAATCAGCCCCAGCATTTT | . | TRBV28 | 13 | few | TRBJ1-5
CAWSVGASYGYTF | TGTGCCTGGAGTGTAGGGGCCAGCTATGGCTACACCTTC | . | TRBV30 | 13 | . | TRBJ1-2
CASSYLGNYEQYF | TGTGCCAGCAGTTACCTCGGTAACTACGAGCAGTACTTC | . | TRBV6-5 | 13 | . | TRBJ2-7
CASSLVTAGGQLSYEQYF | TGTGCCAGCAGCCTGGTTACGGCGGGAGGCCAGCTATCGTACGAGCAGTACTTC | TRBD2 | TRBV7-2 | 18 | . | TRBJ2-7
CASGRLAGGENEQFF | TGTGCCAGCGGGCGACTAGCGGGAGGGGAGAATGAGCAGTTCTTC | TRBD2 | TRBV2 | 15 | . | TRBJ2-1
CASSSLGSPETQYF | TGCGCCAGCAGCTCACTAGGGAGCCCCGAGACCCAGTACTTC | . | TRBV5-1 | 14 | . | TRBJ2-5
CASSDRQYQETQYF | TGTGCCAGCAGTGATCGCCAGTACCAAGAGACCCAGTACTTC | . | TRBV6-1 | 14 | . | TRBJ2-5
CATSGTPNNEQFF | TGTGCCACCAGCGGGACACCGAACAATGAGCAGTTCTTC | . | TRBV24-1 | 13 | . | TRBJ2-1
CSARTGADSPLHF | TGCAGCGCTAGGACAGGGGCTGATTCACCCCTCCACTTT | TRBD1 | TRBV29-1 | 13 | . | TRBJ1-6
CASSPLGGGGNEQFF | TGTGCCAGCAGCCCCCTGGGGGGAGGGGGGAATGAGCAGTTCTTC | . | TRBV11-2 | 15 | . | TRBJ2-1
CASSYSVQGRSEQYF | TGTGCCAGCAGTTACTCCGTACAGGGGCGATCCGAGCAGTACTTC | TRBD1 | TRBV6-5 | 15 | once | TRBJ2-7
CASSSGLAGGNEQFF | TGTGCCAGCAGCTCAGGACTAGCTGGGGGGAATGAGCAGTTCTTC | TRBD2 | TRBV7-3 | 15 | once | TRBJ2-1
CASSTGTSGYSYEQYF | TGCGCCAGCAGCACCGGGACTAGCGGGTACTCCTACGAGCAGTACTTC | TRBD2 | TRBV5-1 | 16 | . | TRBJ2-7
CASGIGEGDGYTF | TGTGCCAGCGGGATCGGGGAAGGAGATGGCTACACCTTC | . | TRBV2 | 13 | once | TRBJ1-2
CASRADYYGYTF | TGCGCCAGCAGGGCCGACTATTATGGCTACACCTTC | . | TRBV5-1 | 12 | . | TRBJ1-2
CASSLNSGRVPGELFF | TGTGCCAGCAGTTTGAATAGCGGGAGGGTGCCCGGGGAGCTGTTTTTT | TRBD2 | TRBV27 | 16 | . | TRBJ2-2
CASSPSPSTDTQYF | TGTGCCAGTAGTCCCTCCCCTAGTACAGATACGCAGTATTTT | . | TRBV19 | 14 | . | TRBJ2-3
CASSQAAVNEQFF | TGTGCCAGCAGCCAAGCGGCGGTCAATGAGCAGTTCTTC | . | TRBV3-1/TRBV3-2 | 13 | . | TRBJ2-1
CASSRRTGGNTEAFF | TGCGCCAGCAGCCGAAGGACAGGTGGGAACACTGAAGCTTTCTTT | TRBD1 | TRBV5-1 | 15 | . | TRBJ1-1
CASSWAGGTGELFF | TGTGCCAGCAGTTGGGCAGGGGGGACCGGGGAGCTGTTTTTT | . | TRBV2 | 14 | once | TRBJ2-2
CASSPRDRTYGYTF | TGTGCCAGCAGCCCCCGGGACAGAACCTATGGCTACACCTTC | TRBD1 | TRBV7-8 | 14 | . | TRBJ1-2
CASSPAPGEGGYTF | TGTGCCAGCAGCCCGGCCCCAGGGGAGGGAGGCTACACCTTC | . | TRBV28 | 14 | . | TRBJ1-2
CASSWEGWWETQYF | TGTGCCAGCAGTTGGGAGGGATGGTGGGAGACCCAGTACTTC | TRBD2 | TRBV2 | 14 | once | TRBJ2-5
CASSLGDSSTDTQYF | TGTGCTAGCAGCTTAGGGGACAGCAGCACAGATACGCAGTATTTT | TRBD1 | TRBV7-7 | 15 | . | TRBJ2-3
CASSFRGAYEQYF | TGTGCCAGCAGTTTCAGGGGGGCCTACGAGCAGTACTTC | . | TRBV12-3/TRBV12-4 | 13 | . | TRBJ2-7
CASSSALSGSNEQFF | TGTGCCAGCAGCTCAGCCCTTAGCGGGAGCAATGAGCAGTTCTTC | TRBD2 | TRBV11-2 | 15 | . | TRBJ2-1
CASSLDSGDSSGNTIYF | TGTGCCAGCAGCTTAGATTCAGGCGACAGCTCTGGAAACACCATATATTTT | . | TRBV7-9 | 17 | . | TRBJ1-3
CASSESLYEQYF | TGTGCCAGCAGTGAATCCCTTTACGAGCAGTACTTC | . | TRBV2 | 12 | . | TRBJ2-7
CASSSGGSAETQYF | TGTGCCAGCAGCTCCGGGGGTTCTGCAGAGACCCAGTACTTC | . | TRBV5-4 | 14 | few | TRBJ2-5
CASTSSGQHEDTQYF | TGTGCCAGTACCTCATCGGGACAGCATGAAGATACGCAGTATTTT | TRBD1 | TRBV19 | 15 | few | TRBJ2-3
CASSPSRGTGELFF | TGTGCCAGCAGCCCTTCCAGGGGCACCGGGGAGCTGTTTTTT | . | TRBV11-3 | 14 | . | TRBJ2-2
CASSQDRSTGLLYNEQFF | TGCGCCAGCAGCCAAGATCGATCTACGGGACTTCTTTACAATGAGCAGTTCTTC | . | TRBV4-3 | 18 | . | TRBJ2-1
CASSLEVAGGRNEQFF | TGTGCCAGCAGCTTAGAAGTTGCGGGAGGGAGGAATGAGCAGTTCTTC | TRBD2 | TRBV7-2 | 16 | . | TRBJ2-1
CASSLTSDTDTQYF | TGTGCCAGCAGCTTAACTAGCGACACAGATACGCAGTATTTT | TRBD2 | TRBV5-4 | 14 | . | TRBJ2-3
CASSLGGRADEQFF | TGTGCCAGCAGCTTAGGCGGGAGGGCCGATGAGCAGTTCTTC | TRBD2 | TRBV7-2 | 14 | . | TRBJ2-1
CASSLETSGSYEQYF | TGTGCCAGCAGCTTAGAGACTAGCGGGAGCTACGAGCAGTACTTC | TRBD2 | TRBV11-3 | 15 | . | TRBJ2-7